The 24 T cell receptor beta chains in this list originate from one sample, sequenced in a study of CD4 T cells in relation to SARS-CoV-2 and coronaviruses. These receptors are not linked to any known antigen. Before the COVID-19 pandemic, during about 2011-2019, CD4+ T cells were taken from unexposed donors. The cells were cultured for about ten days before CD4+ T cells were isolated. Sequencing was performed with immunoSEQ multiplex PCR; in TCRdb, only in-frame clones are kept and a portion is missing. There are tens of thousands of clones in the sample; more than 60% occur only once, and roughly a sixth lies in the top ten. Sequenced: CD4+ T cells from PBMCs, cultured in vitro. Receptor source: a human donor in good health.

This clone was seen more than once but under ten times. The chain links TRBV5-1 to TRBJ1-2; D may be TRBD1 (5 bases). There are 14 residues in the CDR3. The V end was cut by 0 bases, the J end by 6 bases, with 12 bases between. Germline V CDR1 and CDR2: SGHRS, YFSETQ. The CDR3 sequence: CASSLGQPGHGYTF. DNA for the CDR3: TGCGCCAGCAGCTTGGGACAGCCGGGTCATGGCTACACCTTC.

This clone showed up just once. In DNA, the CDR3 is TGTGCCAGCAGCTCCAGTTCCTACGAGCAGTACTTC. Translated, it gives CASSSSSYEQYF. The chain carries TRBV7-2 and TRBJ2-7; D call uncertain. The germline CDR1 and CDR2 sequences are SGHTA and FQGNSA. Trimming took 4 bases from V and 1 from J, leaving 5 bases between them. The CDR3 contains 12 residues.

The rearrangement uses TRBV2 and TRBJ1-1; D is possibly TRBD1 (5 bases). This CDR3 spans 14 amino acids. V was cut by 6 bases and J by 0 bases, with 11 bases left in between. Germline V lookup: CDR1 SNHLY, CDR2 FYNNEI. The CDR3 DNA is TGTGCCAGCAGCCGGACGGGACTGAACACTGAAGCTTTCTTT. Its translation is CASSRTGLNTEAFF.

The rearrangement links TRBV7-8 to TRBJ2-1; 12 bases line up with TRBD2. Germline CDR1 SGHVS, CDR2 FQNEAQ. V lost 6 bases, J lost 2 bases, and 8 bases stayed unmatched. The CDR3 consists of 17 residues. Here the CDR3 DNA reads TGTGCCAGCAGAGAAACTAGCGGGAGGTCACCCTACAATGAGCAGTTCTTC. It specifies CASRETSGRSPYNEQFF.

This clone was counted a few times. This chain links TRBV15 with TRBJ2-7; D possibly corresponds to TRBD1 (6 bases). V lost 5 bases and J 1 base, leaving 15 bases between the germline ends. Germline V lookup: CDR1 LNHNV, CDR2 YYDKDF (reference sequence). This CDR3 is 15 amino acids long. DNA for the CDR3: TGTGCCACCAGCGTCTCACAGGGTCTGTCCTACGAGCAGTACTTC. It encodes CATSVSQGLSYEQYF. Full variable domain (outside the CDR3, taken from reference TRBV15 and TRBJ2-7): DAMVIQNPRYQVTQFGKPVTLSCSQTLNHNVMYWYQQKSSQAPKLLFHYYDKDFNNEADTPDNFQSRRPNTSFCFLDIRSPGLGDTAMYLCATSVSQGLSYEQYFGPGTRLTVT.

The chain combines TRBV11-3 with TRBJ1-1, with D unclear. The germline gives CDR1 SGHNT, CDR2 YENEEA. V lost 5 bases, J lost 5 bases, and 18 bases lay in between. The CDR3 extends over 15 amino acids. The CDR3 DNA is TGTGCCAGCAGCCCCGGAGGGCGGGGTGGGACTGAAGCTTTCTTT. Encoded protein: CASSPGGRGGTEAFF.

CDR3 sequence (DNA): TGTGCCAGCAGCGTAGGAGCTAGCGGGAGGGGTTACACCGGGGAGCTGTTTTTT. As protein: CASSVGASGRGYTGELFF. The genes are TRBV9 and TRBJ2-2, with TRBD2 matching 12 bases. The CDR3 consists of 18 residues. The V and J ends lost 0 bases and 3 bases, in that order; junction bases with no gene match: 6. Germline-derived CDR1 and CDR2 are SGDLS and YYNGEE.

CDR3 sequence: CASSLGDLTQHF. For the CDR3, the DNA is TGTGCCAGCAGCTTAGGTGATCTGACCCAGCATTTT. This chain uses TRBV7-2 with TRBJ1-5; D unresolved. The CDR3 is 12 residues long. Trimming removed 1 base at V and 11 bases at J, with 9 bases between. Germline lookup yields CDR1 SGHTA and CDR2 FQGNSA.

The chain uses TRBV18 and TRBJ2-1; 8 positions match TRBD1. The CDR3 is 15 amino acids. V lost 4 bases and J lost 4; bases outside the gene matches: 6. CDR1 and CDR2 from the germline V gene are KGHSH and LQKENI. CDR3 in DNA: TGTGCCAGCTCACTGGGGACAGGAGAATACAATGAGCAGTTCTTC. As protein: CASSLGTGEYNEQFF.

The V and J genes are TRBV11-2 and TRBJ2-4; 10 bases map to TRBD1. The CDR3 extends over 18 amino acids. Germline V gene sequence: CDR1 SGHAT, CDR2 FQNNGV. J lost 1 base, V lost 5 bases, and 11 bases had no gene match. The chain's CDR3 is CASSGGFGQGVAKNIQYF. The CDR3 nucleotides are TGTGCCAGCAGCGGAGGCTTCGGACAGGGGGTTGCCAAAAACATTCAGTACTTC.

The chain combines TRBV18 with TRBJ1-3; the D gene is possibly TRBD1 (5 bases). The ends were cut back, 3 bases at V and 10 bases at J, with 25 bases in the middle. The CDR3 sequence is 17 residues long. Germline V gene lookup returns CDR1 KGHSH and CDR2 LQKENI. CDR3 nucleotides: TGTGCCAGCTCACCTTTGCCGGGCGACAGCTTAGGATCGACCATATATTTT. It encodes CASSPLPGDSLGSTIYF.

The gene calls are TRBV5-1 and TRBJ2-3, with D unresolved. The CDR3 length is 14 residues. With 2 bases removed from V and 0 bases from J, the gap between germline ends came to 7 bases. Germline loops: CDR1 SGHRS, CDR2 YFSETQ. The CDR3: CASSLSGSTDTQYF. The DNA of the CDR3 is TGCGCCAGCAGCTTATCTGGTAGCACAGATACGCAGTATTTT.

The chain carries TRBV5-6 and TRBJ2-4; tentative D call: TRBD2 (5 bases). The germline CDR1 and CDR2 sequences are SGHDT and YYEEEE. The V gene lost 1 base and the J gene lost 3 bases, with 11 bases spanning the gap. The CDR3 runs 15 residues. In nucleotides, the CDR3 is TGTGCCAGCAGCTTGCCCGGTAGCGACAAAAACATTCAGTACTTC. This sequence encodes CASSLPGSDKNIQYF.

The chain combines TRBV30 with TRBJ1-1; weak D call: TRBD1 (5 bases). V lost 2 bases and J 1 base, leaving 11 bases between the germline ends. CDR1 and CDR2 (germline): GTSNPN, SVGIG (reference sequence). The CDR3 extends over 14 amino acids. CDR3 nucleotides: TGTGCCTGGAGTCTGATGACAGAGAACACTGAAGCTTTCTTT. Protein: CAWSLMTENTEAFF.

This clone was seen just once. The V and J genes are TRBV30 and TRBJ2-7, with D tentatively TRBD1 or TRBD2 (6 bases each). Germline V gene lookup returns CDR1 GTSNPN and CDR2 SVGIG (reference sequence). The CDR3 sequence is 17 residues long. V dropped 2 bases and J dropped 0 bases, with 20 bases sitting between them. The CDR3 spells CAWSRGVYPDSSYEQYF. In nucleotides, the CDR3 is TGTGCCTGGAGTAGGGGGGTTTACCCGGATTCCTCCTACGAGCAGTACTTC.

The chain employs TRBV5-4 and TRBJ2-1; no definite D call. There are 14 residues in the CDR3. Trimming took 0 bases from V and 5 from J, leaving 9 bases between them. CDR1 is SGHNT and CDR2 is YYREEE in the germline V gene (reference sequence). CDR3 in amino acids: CASSLDLDDNEQFF. Written as DNA, the CDR3 is TGTGCCAGCAGCTTGGATCTGGACGACAATGAGCAGTTCTTC.

The rearrangement links TRBV28 to TRBJ2-7, with unresolved D. Between the trimmed V and J ends, which lost 6 bases and 7 bases, there was a span of 19 bases. CDR1 is MDHEN and CDR2 is SYDVKM in the germline V gene. The CDR3 has 14 residues. The CDR3 region is CASRESPSSREQYF. The CDR3 DNA is TGTGCCAGCAGGGAATCCCCCTCCTCGAGGGAGCAGTACTTC. Filled out from reference TRBV28 and TRBJ2-7, the complete variable domain reads DVKVTQSSRYLVKRTGEKVFLECVQDMDHENMFWYRQDPGLGLRLIYFSYDVKMKEKGDIPEGYSVSREKKERFSLILESASTNQTSMYLCASRESPSSREQYFGPGTRLTVT.

This clone came up once. The chain couples TRBV15 to TRBJ2-3; D remains ambiguous. CDR3 size: 13 residues. V was shortened by 5 bases and J by 4 bases, with 10 bases between the two germline ends. The germline V gene encodes CDR1 LNHNV and CDR2 YYDKDF (reference sequence). The CDR3 DNA reads TGTGCCACCAGCTTTAAAGGACCAGATACGCAGTATTTT. This codes for CATSFKGPDTQYF.

This rearrangement joins TRBV6-5 to TRBJ2-7; perhaps TRBD1 as D (6 bases). Trimming shortened V by 7 bases and J by 6 bases, and 19 bases separated the two germline ends. Germline V lookup: CDR1 MNHEY, CDR2 SVGAGI. The CDR3 contains 14 residues. The DNA for the CDR3 is TGTGCCAGCACTATAGACAGGACTCTAGGCGAGCAGTACTTC. Translating gives CASTIDRTLGEQYF.

The chain joins TRBV2 to TRBJ1-2, with a possible D match to TRBD1 (5 bases). V was pared by 8 bases and J by 6 bases, with 19 bases between. The CDR3 spans 14 residues. Germline V lookup: CDR1 SNHLY, CDR2 FYNNEI. In DNA form, the CDR3 reads TGTGCCAGCCGCCTAGCTGGGGGACGGGATGGCTACACCTTC. This gives the protein CASRLAGGRDGYTF.

The chain uses TRBV6-6 and TRBJ2-7, with TRBD1 matching 7 bases. The germline gives CDR1 MNHNY, CDR2 SVGAGI (reference sequence). The CDR3 totals 13 residues. Unmatched junction bases numbered 4, after V lost 2 bases and J lost 6 bases. The CDR3 region is CASSYPTGVEQYF. The CDR3 coding sequence is TGTGCCAGCAGTTACCCTACAGGGGTCGAGCAGTACTTC.

This clone was picked up a small number of times. The V gene is TRBV10-3, the J gene TRBJ1-1; the D gene is possibly TRBD1 (6 bases). Germline-derived CDR1 and CDR2 are ENHRY and SYGVKD. V lost 4 bases to trimming and J lost 1 base, with 13 bases between them. The CDR3 has 15 residues. The CDR3 bases are TGTGCCATCAGTGTACAGGGATCGGAGAACACTGAAGCTTTCTTT. This sequence encodes CAISVQGSENTEAFF.

The chain links TRBV5-1 to TRBJ1-2, with D possibly being TRBD1 (6 bases). The CDR3 length is 15 residues. Germline CDR1 reads SGHRS; CDR2 reads YFSETQ. Deletions cut 0 bases from V and 6 bases from J, with 15 bases between. DNA for the CDR3: TGCGCCAGCAGCTTGGGAACAGGGCTATGGAATGGCTACACCTTC. Translation gives CASSLGTGLWNGYTF.

CDR3 bases: TGCGCCAGCAGCTCCGGGACAGGGGGAAACTATGGCTACACCTTC. It yields the protein CASSSGTGGNYGYTF. The chain carries TRBV5-1 and TRBJ1-2; TRBD1 matches 11 bases. The CDR3 length is 15 residues. Germline trimming cut 3 bases from V and 2 bases from J; bases unmatched to any gene: 3. CDR1 SGHRS and CDR2 YFSETQ come from the germline V gene.